This T cell receptor beta chain was sequenced during a study of OX40 agonist ivuxolimab in advanced cancers. Background on the study: Patients were infused with ivuxolimab every 2 weeks at 0.01 to 10 mg/kg. Partial responses were recorded for three patients, including one with hepatocellular carcinoma and two with cutaneous melanoma.

The study sampled blood at baseline, cycle 4 day 1, and cycle 7 day 1. Germline V gives CDR1 GTSNPN, CDR2 SVGIG (reference sequence). The length of the CDR3 is 14 residues. Between the trimmed V and J ends, which lost 2 bases and 0 bases, there was a span of 8 bases. The protocol was immunoSEQ multiplex PCR, while the TCRdb copy is restricted to in-frame clones and leaves out a portion. The table records tens of thousands of clones, 90% to 95% of them present only once. This clonotype was obtained from an adult with an advanced solid tumor such as melanoma, head and neck, liver or kidney cancer. The V and J genes are TRBV30 and TRBJ1-5; the D is unclear. The sample was CD4+ or CD8+ T cells sorted from blood, taken in a trial of the OX40 agonist ivuxolimab. CDR3 region: CAWSKGYSNQPQHF. Here the CDR3 DNA reads TGTGCCTGGAGTAAAGGATATAGCAATCAGCCCCAGCATTTT.